The source of this T cell receptor (beta chain) is a study of tumor-infiltrating lymphocytes in primary liver carcinoma. Study details: Roughly 3.5 to 7.13 million productive TCRbeta reads were obtained per sample, with similar numbers across tissue types.

Blood RNA came from unsorted whole blood; germline DNA was also extracted. A constant-region primer primed TCR beta cDNA synthesis from about 0.45 ug of total RNA. ARM-PCR was slightly modified, and three nested multiplex PCR rounds with it gave rise to the TCR beta libraries. It was with TRBV1-TRBV30 forward primers and a C-beta reverse primer that the first two PCR rounds were run, at about 9 cycles each. One entry per CDR3 protein, called by TCRdb with MiXCR from the multiplex PCR reads. The sample lists about 210,000 distinct CDR3 sequences; 65% were seen once. The table lists this clonotype with many counts. This CDR3 contains 13 residues. The ends lost 3 bases at V and 4 bases at J; junction bases unmatched: 3. Germline V gene data show CDR1 as MGHRA and CDR2 as YSYEKL.

V and J are TRBV4-1 and TRBJ2-7; the match to TRBD1 covers 7 bases. The TCR originated in a woman in her sixties or seventies with primary liver carcinoma and hepatitis B virus infection. The sample consisted of peripheral blood. In DNA form, the CDR3 reads TGCGCCAGCAGCCACCCGGGACAGTACGAGCAGTACTTC. It codes for CASSHPGQYEQYF.